A single sample is the source of the 3 T cell receptor beta chains below, sequenced in a study of cytomegalovirus exposure and HLA in healthy donors. The PCR ran on 60 Vbeta and 13 Jbeta primers. Assay used: immunoSEQ multiplex PCR; TCRdb lists only in-frame clones, some missing. The table includes 150,000 or so clones, over 60% detected once. Sequenced sample: PBMCs. Receptors were obtained from a man aged 35-49 years in good health and CMV-seropositive.

The CDR3: CASSSQTGGYEQYF. Written as DNA, the CDR3 is TGTGCCAGCAGTTCCCAAACAGGGGGCTACGAGCAGTACTTC. The V call is TRBV27, the J call TRBJ2-5; 8 nucleotides match TRBD1. The J call may be faulty, since TRBJ2-7 better matches the DNA end. Germline CDR1 MNHEY, CDR2 SMNVEV (reference sequence). There are 14 residues in the CDR3.

This clone was recorded a few times. The gene calls are TRBV19 and TRBJ1-3, with D unresolved. Germline CDR1 and CDR2: LNHDA and SQIVND (reference sequence). The CDR3 is made up of 16 amino acids. Trimming shortened V by 6 bases and J by 0 bases, and 15 bases separated the two germline ends. CDR3 sequence: CASSPQRASSGNTIYF. DNA for the CDR3: TGTGCCAGTAGCCCGCAGAGGGCGAGCTCTGGAAACACCATATATTTT.

The CDR3 nucleotides are TGCGCCAGCAGTGCGACAGGGGATGGCACTGAAGCTTTCTTT. Its protein product is CASSATGDGTEAFF. V usage is TRBV10-1 and J usage is TRBJ1-1; 8 nucleotides match TRBD1. The CDR3 extends over 14 amino acids. With 4 bases clipped from V and 4 bases from J, the junction kept 5 bases outside the gene matches. CDR1 WNHNN and CDR2 SYGVQD come from the germline V gene (reference sequence).